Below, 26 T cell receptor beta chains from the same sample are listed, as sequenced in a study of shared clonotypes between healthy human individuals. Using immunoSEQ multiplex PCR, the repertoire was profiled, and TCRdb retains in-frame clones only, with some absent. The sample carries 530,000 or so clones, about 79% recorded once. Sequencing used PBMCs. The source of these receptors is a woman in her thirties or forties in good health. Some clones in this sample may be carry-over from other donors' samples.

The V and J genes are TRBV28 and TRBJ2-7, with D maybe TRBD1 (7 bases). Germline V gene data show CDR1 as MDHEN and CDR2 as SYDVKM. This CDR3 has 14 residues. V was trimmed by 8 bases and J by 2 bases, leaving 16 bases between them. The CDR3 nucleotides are TGTGCCAGCCGTGACAGGGCGGGGACCTACGAGCAGTACTTC. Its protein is CASRDRAGTYEQYF.

Here the CDR3 reads CASSSGLAVYNEQFF. Written as DNA, the CDR3 is TGTGCCAGCAGCTCGGGACTAGCGGTCTACAATGAGCAGTTCTTC. The V gene is TRBV7-3, the J gene TRBJ2-1; 11 nucleotides agree with TRBD2. The CDR3 loop spans 15 amino acids. Germline-derived CDR1 and CDR2 are SGHTA and FQGTGA. J gave up 3 bases and V 4 bases, and 2 bases lay outside the gene matches.

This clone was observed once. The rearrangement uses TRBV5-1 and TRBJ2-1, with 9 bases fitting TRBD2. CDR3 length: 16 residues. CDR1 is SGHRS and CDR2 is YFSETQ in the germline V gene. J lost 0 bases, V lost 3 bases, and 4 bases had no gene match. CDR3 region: CASSWGLAGSYNEQFF. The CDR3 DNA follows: TGCGCCAGCAGCTGGGGACTAGCCGGCTCCTACAATGAGCAGTTCTTC.

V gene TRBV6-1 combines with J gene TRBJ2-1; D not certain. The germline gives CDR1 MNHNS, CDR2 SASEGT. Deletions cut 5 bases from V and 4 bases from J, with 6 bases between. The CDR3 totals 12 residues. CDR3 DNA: TGTGCCAGCAGTAGGTCATACAATGAGCAGTTCTTC. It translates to CASSRSYNEQFF.

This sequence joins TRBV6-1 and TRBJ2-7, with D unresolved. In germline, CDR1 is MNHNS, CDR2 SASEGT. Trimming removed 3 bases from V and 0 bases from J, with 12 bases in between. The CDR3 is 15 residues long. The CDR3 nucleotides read TGTGCCAGCAGTGAGATGGGCCTTAGCTCCTACGAGCAGTACTTC. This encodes CASSEMGLSSYEQYF.

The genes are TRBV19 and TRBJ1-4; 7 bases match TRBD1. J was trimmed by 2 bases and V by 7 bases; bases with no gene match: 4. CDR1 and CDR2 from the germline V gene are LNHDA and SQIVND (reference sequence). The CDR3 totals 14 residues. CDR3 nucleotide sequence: TGTGCCAGTACTAACAGGGGTACTAATGAAAAACTGTTTTTT. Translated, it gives CASTNRGTNEKLFF.

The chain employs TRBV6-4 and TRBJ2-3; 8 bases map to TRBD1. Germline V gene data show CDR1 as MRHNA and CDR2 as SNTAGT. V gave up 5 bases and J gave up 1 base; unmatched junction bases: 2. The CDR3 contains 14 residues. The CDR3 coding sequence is TGTGCCAGCAGTCCGGGACAGGGCACAGATACGCAGTATTTT. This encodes CASSPGQGTDTQYF.

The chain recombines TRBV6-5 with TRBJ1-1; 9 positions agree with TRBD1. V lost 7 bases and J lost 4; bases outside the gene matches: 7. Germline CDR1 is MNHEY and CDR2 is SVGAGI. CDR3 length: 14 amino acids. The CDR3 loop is CASTGGTGSTEAFF. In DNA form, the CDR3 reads TGTGCCAGCACCGGAGGGACAGGGAGCACTGAAGCTTTCTTT.

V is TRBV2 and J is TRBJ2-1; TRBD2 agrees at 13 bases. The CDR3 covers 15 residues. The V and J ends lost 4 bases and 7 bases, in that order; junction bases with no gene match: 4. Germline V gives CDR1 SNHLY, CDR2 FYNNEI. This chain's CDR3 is CASSARTSGGNEQFF. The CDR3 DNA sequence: TGTGCCAGCAGTGCGCGGACTAGCGGGGGAAATGAGCAGTTCTTC.

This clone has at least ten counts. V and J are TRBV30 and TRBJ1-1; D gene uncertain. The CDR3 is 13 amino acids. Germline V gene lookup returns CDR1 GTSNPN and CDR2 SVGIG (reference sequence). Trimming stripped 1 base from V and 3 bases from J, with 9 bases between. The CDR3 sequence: CAWSAAEYTEAFF. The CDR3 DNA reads TGTGCCTGGAGTGCAGCAGAGTACACTGAAGCTTTCTTT.

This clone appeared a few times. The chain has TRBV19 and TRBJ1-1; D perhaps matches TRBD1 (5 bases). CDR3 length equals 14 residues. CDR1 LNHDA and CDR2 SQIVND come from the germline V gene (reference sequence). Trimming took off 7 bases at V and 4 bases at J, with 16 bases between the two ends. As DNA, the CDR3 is TGTGCCAGTATCCCGGGGGACGTTGGCACTGAAGCTTTCTTT. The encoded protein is CASIPGDVGTEAFF.

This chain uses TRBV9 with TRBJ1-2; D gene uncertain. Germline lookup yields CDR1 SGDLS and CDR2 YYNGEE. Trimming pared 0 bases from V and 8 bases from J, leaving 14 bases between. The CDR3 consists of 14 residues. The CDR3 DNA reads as TGTGCCAGCAGCGTAGTTCCCCCAATTGGGGGCTACACCTTC. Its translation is CASSVVPPIGGYTF.

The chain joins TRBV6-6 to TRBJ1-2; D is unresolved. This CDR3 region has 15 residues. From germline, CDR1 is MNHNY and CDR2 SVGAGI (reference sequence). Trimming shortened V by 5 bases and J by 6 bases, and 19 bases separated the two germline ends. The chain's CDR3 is CASSPWEGDVNGYTF. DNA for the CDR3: TGTGCCAGCAGTCCGTGGGAGGGCGACGTTAATGGCTACACCTTC.

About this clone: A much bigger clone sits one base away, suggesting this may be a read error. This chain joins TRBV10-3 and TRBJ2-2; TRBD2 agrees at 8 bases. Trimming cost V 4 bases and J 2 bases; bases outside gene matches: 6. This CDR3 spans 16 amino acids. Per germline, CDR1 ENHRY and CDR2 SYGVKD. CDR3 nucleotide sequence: TGTGCCATCAGTGGGTCCAGCGGGGGTAACACCGGGGAGCTGTTTTTT. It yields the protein CAISGSSGGNTGELFF.

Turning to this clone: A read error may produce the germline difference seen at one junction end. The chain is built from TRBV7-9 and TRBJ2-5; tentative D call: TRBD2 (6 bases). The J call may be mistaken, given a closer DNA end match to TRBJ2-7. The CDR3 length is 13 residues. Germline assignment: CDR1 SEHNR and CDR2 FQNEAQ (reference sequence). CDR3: CASSTRLDGEQYF. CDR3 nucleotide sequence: TGTGCTAGCAGCACGCGACTAGACGGCGAGCAGTACTTC.

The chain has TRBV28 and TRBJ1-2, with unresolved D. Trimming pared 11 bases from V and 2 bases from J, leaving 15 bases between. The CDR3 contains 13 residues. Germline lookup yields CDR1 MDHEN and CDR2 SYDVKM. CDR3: CASTAPINYGYTF. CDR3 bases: TGTGCCTCGACGGCCCCGATAAACTATGGCTACACCTTC.

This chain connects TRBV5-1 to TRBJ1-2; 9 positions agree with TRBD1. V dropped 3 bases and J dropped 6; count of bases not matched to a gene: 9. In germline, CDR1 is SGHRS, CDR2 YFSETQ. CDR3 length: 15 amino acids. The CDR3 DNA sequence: TGCGCCAGCAGCTCCACCGGGACAGGGAAGGATGGCTACACCTTC. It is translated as CASSSTGTGKDGYTF.

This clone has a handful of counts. The CDR3 protein is CASSPEGGEQYF. In DNA, the CDR3 is TGTGCCAGCTCACCAGAGGGGGGCGAGCAGTACTTC. This chain connects TRBV18 to TRBJ2-7, with D perhaps given as TRBD1 or TRBD2 (6 bases each). The CDR3 runs to 12 residues. Germline CDR1 KGHSH, CDR2 LQKENI. Trimming removed 2 bases from V and 6 bases from J, with 8 bases in between. The variable domain in full, with the rest retrieved from reference TRBV18 and TRBJ2-7, is NAGVMQNPRHLVRRRGQEARLRCSPMKGHSHVYWYRQLPEEGLKFMVYLQKENIIDESGMPKERFSAEFPKEGPSILRIQQVVRGDSAAYFCASSPEGGEQYFGPGTRLTVT.

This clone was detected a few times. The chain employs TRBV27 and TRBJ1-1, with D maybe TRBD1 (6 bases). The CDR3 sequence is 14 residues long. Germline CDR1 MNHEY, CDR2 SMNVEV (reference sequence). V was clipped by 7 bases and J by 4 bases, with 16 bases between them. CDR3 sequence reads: CASTPDTGFTEAFF. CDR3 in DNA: TGTGCCAGCACCCCCGACACAGGGTTCACTGAAGCTTTCTTT.

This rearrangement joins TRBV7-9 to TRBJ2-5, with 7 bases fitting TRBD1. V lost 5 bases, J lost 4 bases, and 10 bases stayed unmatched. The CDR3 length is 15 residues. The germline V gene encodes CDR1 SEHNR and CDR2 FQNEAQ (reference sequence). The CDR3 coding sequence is TGTGCCAGCAGCCCACCGACAGGGATGGGAGAGACCCAGTACTTC. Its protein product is CASSPPTGMGETQYF.

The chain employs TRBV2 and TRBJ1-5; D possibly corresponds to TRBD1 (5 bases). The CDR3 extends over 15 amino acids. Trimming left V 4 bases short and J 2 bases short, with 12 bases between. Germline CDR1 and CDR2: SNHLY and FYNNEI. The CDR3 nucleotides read TGTGCCAGCAGTGGCCGGGAGGGACGCAATCAGCCCCAGCATTTT. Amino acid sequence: CASSGREGRNQPQHF.

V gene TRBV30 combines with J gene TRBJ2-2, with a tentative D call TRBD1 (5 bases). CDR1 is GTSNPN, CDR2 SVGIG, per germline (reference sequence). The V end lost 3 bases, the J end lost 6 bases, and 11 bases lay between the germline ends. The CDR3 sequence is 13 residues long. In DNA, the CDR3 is TGTGCCTGGAGGGCAGGGCACGCCGGGGAGCTGTTTTTT. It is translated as CAWRAGHAGELFF. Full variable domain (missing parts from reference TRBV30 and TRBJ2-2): SQTIHQWPATLVQPVGSPLSLECTVEGTSNPNLYWYRQAAGRGLQLLFYSVGIGQISSEVPQNLSASRPQDRQFILSSKKLLLSDSGFYLCAWRAGHAGELFFGEGSRLTVL.

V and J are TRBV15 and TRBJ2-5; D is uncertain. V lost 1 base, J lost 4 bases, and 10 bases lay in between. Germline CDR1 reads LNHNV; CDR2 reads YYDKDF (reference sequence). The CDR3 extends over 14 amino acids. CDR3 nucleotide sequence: TGTGCCACCAGCAGAGCCGCGGTCCCAGAGACCCAGTACTTC. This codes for CATSRAAVPETQYF.

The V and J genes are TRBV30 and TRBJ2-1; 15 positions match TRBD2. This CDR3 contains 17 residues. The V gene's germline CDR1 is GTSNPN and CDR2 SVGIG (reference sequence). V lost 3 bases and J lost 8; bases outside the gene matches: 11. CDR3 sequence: CAWRGLAGGWSQHEQFF. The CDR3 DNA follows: TGTGCCTGGAGGGGACTAGCGGGAGGATGGTCCCAACATGAGCAGTTCTTC.

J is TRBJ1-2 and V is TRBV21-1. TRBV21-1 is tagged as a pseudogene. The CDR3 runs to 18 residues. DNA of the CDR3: TGTGCCAGCGCCCAACGGTTGTCGTATGGTATTATCGAGTATGGCTACACCTTC. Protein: CASAQRLSYGIIEYGYTF.

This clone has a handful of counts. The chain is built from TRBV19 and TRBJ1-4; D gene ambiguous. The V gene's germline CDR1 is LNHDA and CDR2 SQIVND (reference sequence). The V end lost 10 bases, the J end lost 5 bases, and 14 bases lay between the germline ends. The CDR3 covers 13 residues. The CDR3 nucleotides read TGTGCCACCCAGGACCTAAGGAATGAAAAACTGTTTTTT. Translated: CATQDLRNEKLFF.